A selection of T cell receptor beta chains follows, all from one sample in a study of T cell repertoires and Cas9 in healthy adults. The repertoire was sequenced with immunoSEQ multiplex PCR; TCRdb's copy has only in-frame clones and lacks some. The repertoire holds about 22,000 clones, roughly 92% seen once, with about 0.87% in the top ten. What was sequenced was CD4+ effector T cells (CD127+, CD25-, CD137-, CD154-) from PBMCs; culture status not recorded. The source of these receptors is a human donor in good health. Each CDR3 is given with its conserved first and last residue. A D gene is named only where the DNA matches it firmly. Clone size is given for some rows only: seen once, a few or many times, or a class if the clone is expanded.

>15|.|.|TRBV5-6|TRBJ2-1
TGTGCCAGCAGAACGCGGGGGCCTTCCTACAATGAGCAGTTCTTC
CASRTRGPSYNEQFF
>16|.|.|TRBV11-2|TRBJ2-1
TGTGCCAGCAGCCGAACGGGGAGGAAATCCTACAATGAGCAGTTCTTC
CASSRTGRKSYNEQFF
>15|.|.|TRBV28|TRBJ2-1
TGTGCCAGCAGTTCCGTCCTCTATACCTACAATGAGCAGTTCTTC
CASSSVLYTYNEQFF
>13|.|.|TRBV18|TRBJ1-1
TGTGCCAGCTCACCACTAGTCAACACTGAAGCTTTCTTT
CASSPLVNTEAFF
>14|.|TRBD1|TRBV2|TRBJ2-7
TGTGCCAGCAATCAGGGACAGGGGACGCGGGAGCAGTACTTC
CASNQGQGTREQYF
>13|.|.|TRBV15|TRBJ2-5
TGTGCCACCAGCAGAGTCTACGAAGAGACCCAGTACTTC
CATSRVYEETQYF
>16|.|.|TRBV7-9|TRBJ1-1
TGTGCCAGCACCAAACGACAGGTGGGTCGGAACACTGAAGCTTTCTTT
CASTKRQVGRNTEAFF
>12|few|.|TRBV29-1|TRBJ2-1
TGCAGCGCCATGGGAACCTACAATGAGCAGTTCTTC
CSAMGTYNEQFF
>16|.|TRBD2|TRBV5-4|TRBJ2-3
TGTGCCAGCAGCCCAGCTAGCGGGAGAGCCCCAGATACGCAGTATTTT
CASSPASGRAPDTQYF
>15|.|TRBD1|TRBV7-9|TRBJ1-2
TGTGCCAGCAGCCGGGACAGGCCCGAGCTGGATGGCTACACCTTC
CASSRDRPELDGYTF
>14|.|.|TRBV6-1|TRBJ2-5
TGTGCCAGCACCGACCGGGGGCGGGGTGAGACCCAGTACTTC
CASTDRGRGETQYF
>17|.|TRBD2|TRBV18|TRBJ2-1
TGTGCCAGCTCACCAAGGACAAGCGGGAGCTCCTACAATGAGCAGTTCTTC
CASSPRTSGSSYNEQFF
>12|.|TRBD1|TRBV11-2|TRBJ1-2
TGTGCCAGCAGCATACAGGGGTACGGCTACACCTTC
CASSIQGYGYTF
>15|.|.|TRBV4-2|TRBJ2-2
TGTGCCAGCAGGGGGGGGGCCTTAAACACCGGGGAGCTGTTTTTT
CASRGGALNTGELFF
>15|.|TRBD1|TRBV18|TRBJ2-5
TGTGCCAGCTCGCTTCGGGACAGTCCACAAGAGACCCAGTACTTC
CASSLRDSPQETQYF
>14|once|.|TRBV5-1|TRBJ1-1
TGCGCCAGCAGCTTTCAACATCCCGACAGAGGAGCTTTCTTT
CASSFQHPDRGAFF
>13|.|.|TRBV5-4|TRBJ2-3
TGTGCCAGCGGGAGGACAGCCCCAGATACGCAGTATTTT
CASGRTAPDTQYF
>13|.|TRBD1|TRBV15|TRBJ1-5
TGTGCCACCCGAGAGCACAGGGGCCAGCCCCAGCATTTT
CATREHRGQPQHF
>15|.|.|TRBV6-5|TRBJ1-1
TGTGCCAGCAGCCGACCCAGCAGGGGCTACACTGAAGCTTTCTTT
CASSRPSRGYTEAFF
>16|.|.|TRBV7-2|TRBJ2-2
TGTGCCAGCAGCCTTTCATACTCCCCGAACACCGGGGAGCTGTTTTTT
CASSLSYSPNTGELFF
>16|.|.|TRBV27|TRBJ2-6
TGTGCCAGCAGTTTAAGGCCGATCTCTGGGGCCAACGTCCTGACTTTC
CASSLRPISGANVLTF
>15|.|.|TRBV27|TRBJ2-5
TGTGCCAGCAGTTCCCATACAAGGGGGGTAGAGACCCAGTACTTC
CASSSHTRGVETQYF